The 3 T cell receptor beta chains below were found in one sample sequenced in a study of cytomegalovirus exposure and HLA in healthy donors. The PCR ran on 60 Vbeta and 13 Jbeta primers. Data came from immunoSEQ multiplex PCR; TCRdb stores just in-frame clones and leaves some out. Of about 85,000 clones listed, roughly 73% are singletons. The sequencing sample was made of PBMCs. These receptors were collected from a boy younger than 18 in good health and CMV-seronegative.

The genes are TRBV9 and TRBJ2-5, with 7 bases fitting TRBD2. V trimming: 4 bases; J trimming: 5 bases; junction bases outside the gene matches: 11. The germline V gene has CDR1 SGDLS and CDR2 YYNGEE. The CDR3 is made up of 15 amino acids. The CDR3 DNA reads TGTGCCAGCAGCCCGATCGGGGGGAGTTGGGAGACCCAGTACTTC. Residues: CASSPIGGSWETQYF.

CDR3 region: CVVRPGPRLGHF. In nucleotides, the CDR3 is TGCGTCGTGCGGCCAGGGCCCCGATTAGGGCATTTT. V usage is TRBV23-1 and J usage is TRBJ1-5, with D possibly TRBD1 on 5 matching bases. TRBV23-1 is treated as an ORF (open reading frame) with a function not yet certain. The CDR3 has 12 residues.

This rearrangement joins TRBV30 to TRBJ1-2; 8 bases are shared with TRBD1. The CDR3 length is 13 residues. Looked up from germline, CDR1 is GTSNPN and CDR2 is SVGIG (reference sequence). The junction had 7 bases not matched to a gene; V was cut back by 4 bases and J by 6 bases. CDR3 in DNA: TGTGCCTGGACTGTAACAGGGGGGGATGGCTACACCTTC. Encoded protein: CAWTVTGGDGYTF.